These T cell receptor beta chains were read from a single sample in a study of CD8 T cells in Susac syndrome. TCRdb recomputed calls from the immunoSEQ multiplex PCR reads with MiXCR, one row per CDR3 protein. The table has about 240,000 distinct CDR3 sequences, 96% seen once; the top ten hold 0.1%. Sequencing was done on a sample of CD4+ T cells from PBMCs. The receptors come from a human donor with Susac syndrome. The CDR3 runs from the conserved cysteine through the conserved F or W. Each record gives: J gene, clone size, V gene, D gene, CDR3 DNA, CDR3 protein. D genes are given only for firm matches. Clone sizes are given selectively: once, few, many, or a class where the clone is expanded.

J: TRBJ2-1; size: .; V: TRBV12-3/TRBV12-4; D: .; DNA: TGTGCCAGCAGTTTGTTACTCAACAATGAGCAGTTCTTC; CDR3: CASSLLLNNEQFF
J: TRBJ2-5; size: .; V: TRBV20-1; D: TRBD1; DNA: TGCAGTGCTAGGAGACAGGGGGCGGTTGAGACCCAGTACTTC; CDR3: CSARRQGAVETQYF
J: TRBJ2-7; size: .; V: TRBV7-2; D: .; DNA: TGTGCCAGCATATCCTCGTGGGGGCAGGGTGAGCAGTACTTC; CDR3: CASISSWGQGEQYF
J: TRBJ1-3; size: .; V: TRBV3-1; D: .; DNA: TGTGCCAGCAGCCAGGCCGCTGGAGGGGCGGCTGGAAACACCATATATTTT; CDR3: CASSQAAGGAAGNTIYF
J: TRBJ1-5; size: .; V: TRBV30; D: .; DNA: TGTGCCTGGAGGGACGTTAGCAATCAGCCCCAGCATTTT; CDR3: CAWRDVSNQPQHF
J: TRBJ1-1; size: .; V: TRBV7-9; D: .; DNA: TGTGCCAGCAGCTCCAGGACCCGGCGGACTGAAGCTTTCTTT; CDR3: CASSSRTRRTEAFF
J: TRBJ2-5; size: .; V: TRBV12-3/TRBV12-4; D: .; DNA: TGTGCCAGCAGTGATAGAGCCCAGTACTTC; CDR3: CASSDRAQYF
J: TRBJ1-5; size: once; V: TRBV24-1; D: TRBD1; DNA: TGTGCCACCAGTCCCGGGACAGGCGGTCGAAGAGGCAATCAGCCCCAGCATTTT; CDR3: CATSPGTGGRRGNQPQHF
J: TRBJ2-5; size: .; V: TRBV11-2; D: .; DNA: TGTGCCAGCGGGTCCGGCGGGTTCGGGGAGACCCAGTACTTC; CDR3: CASGSGGFGETQYF
J: TRBJ1-1; size: .; V: TRBV14; D: TRBD1; DNA: TGTGCCAGCAGCCAAGAATTCTGGACAGGGGACACTGAAGCTTTCTTT; CDR3: CASSQEFWTGDTEAFF
J: TRBJ2-3; size: once; V: TRBV19; D: .; DNA: TGTGCCAGTAGTATAGGGGCAGGTAGCACAGATACGCAGTATTTT; CDR3: CASSIGAGSTDTQYF
J: TRBJ2-1; size: .; V: TRBV9; D: .; DNA: TGTGCCAGCAGCGTATTCCCTAGTGGCGATGAGCAGTTCTTC; CDR3: CASSVFPSGDEQFF
J: TRBJ2-6; size: .; V: TRBV29-1; D: .; DNA: TGCAGCGTTGAATCATTCGGGGGAATGGCCAACGTCCTGACTTTC; CDR3: CSVESFGGMANVLTF
J: TRBJ2-1; size: .; V: TRBV5-1; D: TRBD1; DNA: TGCGCCAGCAGCTTCCGGGACAGGGGGTACAATGAGCAGTTCTTC; CDR3: CASSFRDRGYNEQFF
J: TRBJ1-1; size: .; V: TRBV3-1; D: .; DNA: TGTGCCAGCAGCCAAGGAATGGGGAAGAACACTGAAGCTTTCTTT; CDR3: CASSQGMGKNTEAFF
J: TRBJ1-4; size: .; V: TRBV28; D: .; DNA: TGTGCCAGCAGCGGACAGTCCGTTGGAAATGAAAAACTGTTTTTT; CDR3: CASSGQSVGNEKLFF
J: TRBJ2-3; size: .; V: TRBV20-1; D: TRBD1; DNA: TGCAGTGCTAGAGCGGACAGGGGGCTGTATACGCAGTATTTT; CDR3: CSARADRGLYTQYF
J: TRBJ1-1; size: .; V: TRBV20-1; D: .; DNA: TGCAGTGCGTACCCGCCAGGTGTGAACACTGAAGCTTTCTTT; CDR3: CSAYPPGVNTEAFF
J: TRBJ2-5; size: .; V: TRBV18; D: .; DNA: TGTGCCAGCTCGAATACAGACCAAGAGACCCAGTACTTC; CDR3: CASSNTDQETQYF
J: TRBJ2-3; size: .; V: TRBV5-4; D: .; DNA: TGTGCCAGCAGCTTGGCAAGGCGCACAGATACGCAGTATTTT; CDR3: CASSLARRTDTQYF
J: TRBJ2-7; size: .; V: TRBV7-9; D: TRBD1; DNA: TGTGCCAGCAGCTTCACAGGGGGCAAGGACGAGCAGTACTTC; CDR3: CASSFTGGKDEQYF
J: TRBJ2-3; size: .; V: TRBV3-1; D: .; DNA: TGTGCCACCGCTCGGGAGTATGACACAGATACGCAGTATTTT; CDR3: CATAREYDTDTQYF
J: TRBJ2-1; size: .; V: TRBV30; D: TRBD2; DNA: TGTGCCTGGAGTCCCATAGCGGGAGCCTACAATGAGCAGTTCTTC; CDR3: CAWSPIAGAYNEQFF
J: TRBJ1-5; size: once; V: TRBV4-1; D: .; DNA: TGCGCCAGCAGCCAAGAGAACCTGTATCGAGATCAGCCCCAGCATTTT; CDR3: CASSQENLYRDQPQHF